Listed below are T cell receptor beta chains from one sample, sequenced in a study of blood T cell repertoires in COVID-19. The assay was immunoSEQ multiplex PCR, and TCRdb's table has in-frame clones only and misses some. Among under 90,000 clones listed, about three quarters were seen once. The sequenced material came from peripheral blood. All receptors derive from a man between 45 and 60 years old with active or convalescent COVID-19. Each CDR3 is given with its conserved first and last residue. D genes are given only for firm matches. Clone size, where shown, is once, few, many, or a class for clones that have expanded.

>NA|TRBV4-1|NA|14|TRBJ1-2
TGCGCCAGCAGCCTAAGCGACAGTGTCTATGGCTACACCTTC
CASSLSDSVYGYTF
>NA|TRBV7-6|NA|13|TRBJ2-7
TGTGCCAGCAGCTTAAGCGGGCGCTACGAGCAGTACTTC
CASSLSGRYEQYF
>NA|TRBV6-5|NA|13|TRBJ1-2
TGTGCCAGCAGTTACGGCAGGGTGGGTGGCTACACCTTC
CASSYGRVGGYTF
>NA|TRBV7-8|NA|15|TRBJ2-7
TGTGCCAGCAGCTTAGGTCCGGGAACCTCCTACGAGCAGTACTTC
CASSLGPGTSYEQYF
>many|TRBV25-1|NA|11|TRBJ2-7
TGTGCCAGCAGTGGCCACGGCGAGCAGTACTTC
CASSGHGEQYF
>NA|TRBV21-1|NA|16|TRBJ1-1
TGTGCCAGCAGCGGGACAGGGGGCGCGGAGAAGACTGAAGCTTTCTTT
CASSGTGGAEKTEAFF
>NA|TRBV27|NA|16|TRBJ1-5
TGTGCCAGCAGTTCCCTCCATTCGGGGGAAAATCAGCCCCAGCATTTT
CASSSLHSGENQPQHF
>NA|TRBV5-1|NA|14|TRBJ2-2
TGCGCCAGCTTTCTGGCGGGTCGGACCGGGGAGCTGTTTTTT
CASFLAGRTGELFF
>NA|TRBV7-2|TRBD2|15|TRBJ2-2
TGTGCCAGCAGCTCATGGCGGGGGAGCACCGGGGAGCTGTTTTTT
CASSSWRGSTGELFF
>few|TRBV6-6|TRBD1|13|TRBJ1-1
TGTGCCAGCAGCCCTGACAGGGACACTGAAGCTTTCTTT
CASSPDRDTEAFF
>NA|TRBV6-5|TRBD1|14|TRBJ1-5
TGTGCCAGCACTGGGACAGTAAACAATCAGCCCCAGCATTTT
CASTGTVNNQPQHF
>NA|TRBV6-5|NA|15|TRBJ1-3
TGTGCCAGCAGCGCAGGACAGACCTCTGGAAACACCATATATTTT
CASSAGQTSGNTIYF
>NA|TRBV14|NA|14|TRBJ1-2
TGTGCCAGCAGCCCCGCAGGGTACAGCCACGGCTACACCTTC
CASSPAGYSHGYTF